The 4 T cell receptor beta chains below were found in one sample sequenced in a study of CD8+CD57+ T cells in acquired aplastic anemia. CD8+CD57+ cell expansion, shown by flow cytometry, had occurred in the patients selected for sequencing. Genomic DNA, the template, was used for profiling of the TCR beta VDJ and CDR3. TCRdb ran MiXCR on the reads and lists one entry per CDR3 protein. The sample carries 120,000 or so distinct CDR3 sequences, approximately 41% recorded once. The sequenced sample was sorted CD4+, CD8+, or CD8+CD57+ T cells (not recorded which) from PBMCs. These receptors were obtained from a human donor with aplastic anemia.

This clonotype was found once. The V call is TRBV12-3 or TRBV12-4, the J call TRBJ2-3; 11 bases fit TRBD1. The J segment lost 3 bases and the V segment lost 4 bases, leaving 12 bases of the junction unmatched. This CDR3 is 18 amino acids long. The CDR3 reads CASSSGTGGLFLTDTQYF. Written as DNA, the CDR3 is TGTGCCAGCAGTTCCGGGACAGGGGGGTTGTTTTTGACAGATACGCAGTATTTT.

This sequence joins TRBV6-5 and TRBJ1-5, with a possible D match to TRBD1 (5 bases). V shed 2 bases and J shed 4 bases, with 12 bases lying between them. Germline V gene sequence: CDR1 MNHEY, CDR2 SVGAGI. The CDR3 has 15 amino acids. Here the CDR3 reads CASSYNRDLNQPQHF. The CDR3 DNA reads TGTGCCAGCAGTTACAACCGGGACCTAAATCAGCCCCAGCATTTT.

This clonotype was found many times. The V call is TRBV28, the J call TRBJ1-6; D perhaps matches TRBD1 (5 bases). The CDR3 contains 13 residues. V lost 6 bases, J lost 5 bases, and 8 bases lay in between. From germline, CDR1 is MDHEN and CDR2 SYDVKM. CDR3 amino acids: CASRRQNNSPLHF. In DNA, the CDR3 is TGTGCCAGCAGACGACAGAATAATTCACCCCTCCACTTT.

This clonotype was counted ten times or more. This sequence joins TRBV5-1 and TRBJ1-2; D uncertain. Germline lookup yields CDR1 SGHRS and CDR2 YFSETQ. CDR3 length equals 16 residues. The germline V and J ends were trimmed by 3 bases and 0 bases, with 15 bases remaining between them. DNA of the CDR3: TGCGCCAGCAGCTCCGCAGCCACGGGAGCTAACTATGGCTACACCTTC. It codes for CASSSAATGANYGYTF.